This T cell receptor beta chain was profiled in a study of cytomegalovirus exposure and HLA in healthy donors. Looking at the study overall: A subsequent analysis stated that the 95 to 150 validation repertoires were run on the same platform as the approximately 660 first-cohort repertoires.

Produced via immunoSEQ multiplex PCR; TCRdb's table is partial and in-frame only. The table lists about 100,000 clones, 85% to 95% of them singletons. Germline values: CDR1 SGHKS, CDR2 YYEKEE (reference sequence). Trimming pared 3 bases from V and 4 bases from J, leaving 16 bases between. There are 16 residues in the CDR3. This chain joins TRBV5-5 and TRBJ2-2; D not certain. The source material was PBMCs. The clonotype originates from a woman between 18 and 30 years old in good health and CMV-seronegative. CDR3 in amino acids: CASSSQQVPSTGELFF. In DNA, the CDR3 is TGTGCCAGCAGCTCCCAGCAGGTCCCCTCCACCGGGGAGCTGTTTTTT.